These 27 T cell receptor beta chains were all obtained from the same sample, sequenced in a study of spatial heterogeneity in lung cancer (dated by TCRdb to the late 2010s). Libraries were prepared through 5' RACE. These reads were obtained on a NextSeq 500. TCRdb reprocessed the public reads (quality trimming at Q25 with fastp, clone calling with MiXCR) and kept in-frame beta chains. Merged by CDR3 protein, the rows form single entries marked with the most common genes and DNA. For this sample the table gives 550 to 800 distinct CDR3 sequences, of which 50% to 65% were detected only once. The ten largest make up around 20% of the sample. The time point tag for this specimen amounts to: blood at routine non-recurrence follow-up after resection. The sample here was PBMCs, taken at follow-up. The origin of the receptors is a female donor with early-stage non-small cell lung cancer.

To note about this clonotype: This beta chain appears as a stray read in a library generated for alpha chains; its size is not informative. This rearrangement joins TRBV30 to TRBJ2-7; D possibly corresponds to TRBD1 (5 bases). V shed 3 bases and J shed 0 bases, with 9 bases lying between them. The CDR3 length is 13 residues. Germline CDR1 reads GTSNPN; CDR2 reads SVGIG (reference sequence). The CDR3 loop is CAWRRTSSYEQYF. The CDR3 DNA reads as TGTGCCTGGAGACGGACAAGCTCCTACGAGCAGTACTTC.

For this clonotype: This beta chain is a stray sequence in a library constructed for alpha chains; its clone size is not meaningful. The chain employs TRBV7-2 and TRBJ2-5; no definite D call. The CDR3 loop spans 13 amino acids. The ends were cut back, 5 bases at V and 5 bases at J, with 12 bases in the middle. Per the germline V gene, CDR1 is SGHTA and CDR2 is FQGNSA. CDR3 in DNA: TGTGCCAGCAGCCAGTCACTCTTGGAGACCCAGTACTTC. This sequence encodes CASSQSLLETQYF.

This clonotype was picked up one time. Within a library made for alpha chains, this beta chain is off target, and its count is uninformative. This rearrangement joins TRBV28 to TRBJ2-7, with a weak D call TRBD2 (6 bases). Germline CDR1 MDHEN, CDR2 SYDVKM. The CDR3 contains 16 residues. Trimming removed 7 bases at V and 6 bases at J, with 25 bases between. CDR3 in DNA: TGTGCCAGCACCGGGACTTTTACTTTTACTTGGGGCGAGCAGTACTTC. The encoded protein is CASTGTFTFTWGEQYF. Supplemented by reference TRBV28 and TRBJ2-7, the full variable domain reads DVKVTQSSRYLVKRTGEKVFLECVQDMDHENMFWYRQDPGLGLRLIYFSYDVKMKEKGDIPEGYSVSREKKERFSLILESASTNQTSMYLCASTGTFTFTWGEQYFGPGTRLTVT.

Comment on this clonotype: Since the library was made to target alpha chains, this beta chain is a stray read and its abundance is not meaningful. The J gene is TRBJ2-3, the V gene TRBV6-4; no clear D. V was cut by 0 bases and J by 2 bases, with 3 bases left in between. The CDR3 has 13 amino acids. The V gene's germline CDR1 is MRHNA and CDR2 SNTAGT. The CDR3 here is CASSDSDTDTQYF. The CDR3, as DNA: TGTGCCAGCAGTGACTCTGACACAGATACGCAGTATTTT.

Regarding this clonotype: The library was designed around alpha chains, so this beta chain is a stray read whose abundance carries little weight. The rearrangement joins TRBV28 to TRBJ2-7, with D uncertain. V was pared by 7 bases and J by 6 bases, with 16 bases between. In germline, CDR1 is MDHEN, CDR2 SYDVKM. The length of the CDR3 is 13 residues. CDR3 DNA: TGTGCCAGCACCCCCGGTCTCCCCCCCGAGCAGTACTTC. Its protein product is CASTPGLPPEQYF.

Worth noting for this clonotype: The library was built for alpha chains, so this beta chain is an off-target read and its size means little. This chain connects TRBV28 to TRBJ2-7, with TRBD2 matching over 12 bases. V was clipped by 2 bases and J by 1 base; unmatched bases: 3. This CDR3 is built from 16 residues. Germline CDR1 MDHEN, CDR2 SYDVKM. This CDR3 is CASSLPLAGGSYEQYF. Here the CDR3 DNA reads TGTGCCAGCAGTTTACCCCTAGCGGGGGGGTCCTACGAGCAGTACTTC.

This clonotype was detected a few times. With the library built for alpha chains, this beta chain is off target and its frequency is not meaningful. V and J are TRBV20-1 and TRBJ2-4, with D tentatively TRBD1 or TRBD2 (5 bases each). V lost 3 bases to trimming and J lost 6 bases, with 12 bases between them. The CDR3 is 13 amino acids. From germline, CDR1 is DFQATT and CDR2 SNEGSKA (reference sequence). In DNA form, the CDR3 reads TGCAGTGCTAGGAAAGGGACGGTAAACATTCAGTACTTC. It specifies CSARKGTVNIQYF.

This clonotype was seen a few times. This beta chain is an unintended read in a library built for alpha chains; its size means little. CDR3 in amino acids: CASSELAGGQETQYF. The CDR3 DNA reads TGTGCCAGCAGTGAACTAGCGGGGGGGCAAGAGACCCAGTACTTC. The V call is TRBV6-1, the J call TRBJ2-5, with TRBD2 identical over 12 bases. After removal of 2 bases from V and 2 bases from J, the junction contained 0 bases not matched to a gene. Per germline, CDR1 MNHNS and CDR2 SASEGT. CDR3 length: 15 amino acids.

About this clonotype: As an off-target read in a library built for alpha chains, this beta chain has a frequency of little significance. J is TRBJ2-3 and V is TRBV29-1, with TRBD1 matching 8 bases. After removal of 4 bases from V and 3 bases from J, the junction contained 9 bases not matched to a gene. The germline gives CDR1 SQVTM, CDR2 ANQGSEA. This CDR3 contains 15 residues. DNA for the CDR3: TGCAGCGTTGGCATAGGACAGGGAAGGACAGATACGCAGTATTTT. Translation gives CSVGIGQGRTDTQYF.

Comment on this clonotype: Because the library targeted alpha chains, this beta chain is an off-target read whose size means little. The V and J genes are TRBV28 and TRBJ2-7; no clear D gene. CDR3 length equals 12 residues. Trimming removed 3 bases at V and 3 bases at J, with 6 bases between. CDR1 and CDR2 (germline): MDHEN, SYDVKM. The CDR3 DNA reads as TGTGCCAGCAGTTTCCAGAACTACGAGCAGTACTTC. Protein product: CASSFQNYEQYF.

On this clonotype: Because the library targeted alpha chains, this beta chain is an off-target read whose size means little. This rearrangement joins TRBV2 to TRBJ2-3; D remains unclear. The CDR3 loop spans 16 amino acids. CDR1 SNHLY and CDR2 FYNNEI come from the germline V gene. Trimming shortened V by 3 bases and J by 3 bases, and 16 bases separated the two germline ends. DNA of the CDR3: TGTGCCAGCAGTGAGCTACAACTGATGAGGACAGATACGCAGTATTTT. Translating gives CASSELQLMRTDTQYF.

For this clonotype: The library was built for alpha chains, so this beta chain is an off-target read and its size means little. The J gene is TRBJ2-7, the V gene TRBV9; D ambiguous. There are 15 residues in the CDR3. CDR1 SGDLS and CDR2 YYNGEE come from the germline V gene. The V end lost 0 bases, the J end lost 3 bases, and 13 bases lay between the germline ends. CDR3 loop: CASSVVPPVHYEQYF. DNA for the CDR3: TGTGCCAGCAGCGTAGTCCCTCCGGTTCACTACGAGCAGTACTTC.

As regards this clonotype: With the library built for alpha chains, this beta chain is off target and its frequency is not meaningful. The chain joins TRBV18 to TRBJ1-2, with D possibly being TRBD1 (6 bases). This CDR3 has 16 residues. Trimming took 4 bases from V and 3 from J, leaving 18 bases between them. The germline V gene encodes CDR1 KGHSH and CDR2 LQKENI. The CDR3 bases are TGTGCCAGCTCACAAGGTCGGGGGCCAAGGGACTATGGCTACACCTTC. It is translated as CASSQGRGPRDYGYTF.

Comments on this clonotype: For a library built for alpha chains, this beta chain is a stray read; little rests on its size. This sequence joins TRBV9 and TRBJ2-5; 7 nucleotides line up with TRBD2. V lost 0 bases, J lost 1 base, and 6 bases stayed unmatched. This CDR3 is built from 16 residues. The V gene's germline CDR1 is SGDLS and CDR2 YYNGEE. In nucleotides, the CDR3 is TGTGCCAGCAGCGTAGGGAGCGGGGCCACCCAAGAGACCCAGTACTTC. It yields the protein CASSVGSGATQETQYF.

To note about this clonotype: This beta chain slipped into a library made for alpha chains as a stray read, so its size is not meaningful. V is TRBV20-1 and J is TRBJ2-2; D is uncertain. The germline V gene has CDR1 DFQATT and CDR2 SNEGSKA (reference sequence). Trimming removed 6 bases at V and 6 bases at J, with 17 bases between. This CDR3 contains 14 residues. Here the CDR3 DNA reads TGCAGTGCCATCCGAGACTCCTTTGCCGGGGAGCTGTTTTTT. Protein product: CSAIRDSFAGELFF.

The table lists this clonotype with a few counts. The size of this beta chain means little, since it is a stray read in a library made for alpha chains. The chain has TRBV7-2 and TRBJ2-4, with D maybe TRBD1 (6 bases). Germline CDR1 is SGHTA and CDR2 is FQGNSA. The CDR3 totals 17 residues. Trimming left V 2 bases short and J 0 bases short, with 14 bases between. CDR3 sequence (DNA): TGTGCCAGCAGCTTACGTTCGGGACAAGTAGCCAAAAACATTCAGTACTTC. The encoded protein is CASSLRSGQVAKNIQYF.

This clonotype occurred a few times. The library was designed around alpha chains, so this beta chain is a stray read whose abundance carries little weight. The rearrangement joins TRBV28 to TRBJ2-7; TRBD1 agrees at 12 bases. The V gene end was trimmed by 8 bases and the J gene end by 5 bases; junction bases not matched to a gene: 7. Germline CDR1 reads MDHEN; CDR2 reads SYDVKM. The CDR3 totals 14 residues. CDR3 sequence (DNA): TGTGCCAGCCGGGACCGGGACAGGGGGCACGAGCAGTACTTC. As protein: CASRDRDRGHEQYF.

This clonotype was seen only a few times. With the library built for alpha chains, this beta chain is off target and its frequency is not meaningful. The CDR3: CASSFQGQGNTGELFF. CDR3 nucleotide sequence: TGTGCCAGCAGCTTTCAAGGGCAGGGGAACACCGGGGAGCTGTTTTTT. The chain uses TRBV7-2 and TRBJ2-2, with D maybe TRBD1 (5 bases). This CDR3 contains 16 residues. The V end was cut by 3 bases, the J end by 1 base, with 12 bases between. In germline, CDR1 is SGHTA, CDR2 FQGNSA. The whole variable domain, remainder taken from reference TRBV7-2 and TRBJ2-2, is GAGVSQSPSNKVTEKGKDVELRCDPISGHTALYWYRQSLGQGLEFLIYFQGNSAPDKSGLPSDRFSAERTGGSVSTLTIQRTQQEDSAVYLCASSFQGQGNTGELFFGEGSRLTVL.

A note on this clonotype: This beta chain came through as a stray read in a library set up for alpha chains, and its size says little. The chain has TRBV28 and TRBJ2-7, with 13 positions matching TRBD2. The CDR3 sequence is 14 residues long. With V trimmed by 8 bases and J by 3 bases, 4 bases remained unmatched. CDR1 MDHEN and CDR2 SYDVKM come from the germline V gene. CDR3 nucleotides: TGTGCCAGCCTGGGACTAGCGGGATACTACGAGCAGTACTTC. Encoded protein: CASLGLAGYYEQYF. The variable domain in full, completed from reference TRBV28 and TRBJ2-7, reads DVKVTQSSRYLVKRTGEKVFLECVQDMDHENMFWYRQDPGLGLRLIYFSYDVKMKEKGDIPEGYSVSREKKERFSLILESASTNQTSMYLCASLGLAGYYEQYFGPGTRLTVT.

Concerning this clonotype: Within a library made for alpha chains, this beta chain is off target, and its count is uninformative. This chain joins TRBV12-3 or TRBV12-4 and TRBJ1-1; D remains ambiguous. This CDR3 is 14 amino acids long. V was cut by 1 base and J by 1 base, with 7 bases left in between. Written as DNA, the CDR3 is TGTGCCAGCAGTTTAGGTTGGGGGAACACTGAAGCTTTCTTT. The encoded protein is CASSLGWGNTEAFF.

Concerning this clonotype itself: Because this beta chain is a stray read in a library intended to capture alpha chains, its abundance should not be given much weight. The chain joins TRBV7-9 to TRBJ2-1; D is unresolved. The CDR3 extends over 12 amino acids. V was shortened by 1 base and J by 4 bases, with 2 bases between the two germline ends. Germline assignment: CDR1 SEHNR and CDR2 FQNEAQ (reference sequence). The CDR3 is CASSLGYNEQFF. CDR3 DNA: TGTGCCAGCAGCTTAGGGTACAATGAGCAGTTCTTC.

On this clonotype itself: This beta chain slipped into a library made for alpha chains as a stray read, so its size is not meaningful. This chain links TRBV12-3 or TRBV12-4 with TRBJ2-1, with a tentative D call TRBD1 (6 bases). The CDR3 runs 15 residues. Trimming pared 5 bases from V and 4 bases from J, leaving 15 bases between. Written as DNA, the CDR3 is TGTGCCAGCAGTCCGTTTGGGGGCCGTTACAATGAGCAGTTCTTC. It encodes CASSPFGGRYNEQFF.

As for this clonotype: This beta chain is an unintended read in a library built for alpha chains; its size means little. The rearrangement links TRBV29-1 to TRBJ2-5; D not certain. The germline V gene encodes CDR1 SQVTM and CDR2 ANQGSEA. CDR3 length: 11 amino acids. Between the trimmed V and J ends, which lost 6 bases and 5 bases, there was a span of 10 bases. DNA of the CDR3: TGCAGCGTGGTGTCTTCGGAGACCCAGTACTTC. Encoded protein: CSVVSSETQYF.

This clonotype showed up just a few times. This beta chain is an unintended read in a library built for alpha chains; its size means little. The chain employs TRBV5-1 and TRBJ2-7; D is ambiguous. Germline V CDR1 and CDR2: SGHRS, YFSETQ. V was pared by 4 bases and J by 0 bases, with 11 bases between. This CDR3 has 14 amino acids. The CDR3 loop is CASSQDGFSYEQYF. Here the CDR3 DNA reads TGCGCCAGCAGCCAGGACGGATTCTCCTACGAGCAGTACTTC.

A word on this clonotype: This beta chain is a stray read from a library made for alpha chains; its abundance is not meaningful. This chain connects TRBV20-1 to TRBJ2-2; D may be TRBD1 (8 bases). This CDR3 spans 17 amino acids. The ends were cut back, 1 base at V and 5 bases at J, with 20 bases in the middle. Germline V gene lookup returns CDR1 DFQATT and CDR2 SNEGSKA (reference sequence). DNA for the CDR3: TGCAGTGCTAGAGTCGGACAGGGAGGGTCCCTGACCGGGGAGCTGTTTTTT. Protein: CSARVGQGGSLTGELFF.

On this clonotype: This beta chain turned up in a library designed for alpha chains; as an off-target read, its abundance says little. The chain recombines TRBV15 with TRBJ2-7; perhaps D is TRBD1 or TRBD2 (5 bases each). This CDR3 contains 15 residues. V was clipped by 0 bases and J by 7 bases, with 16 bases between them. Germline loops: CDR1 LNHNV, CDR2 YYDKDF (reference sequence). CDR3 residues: CATSRDRGRTGEQYF. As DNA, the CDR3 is TGTGCCACCAGCAGAGATCGGGGACGGACCGGGGAGCAGTACTTC.

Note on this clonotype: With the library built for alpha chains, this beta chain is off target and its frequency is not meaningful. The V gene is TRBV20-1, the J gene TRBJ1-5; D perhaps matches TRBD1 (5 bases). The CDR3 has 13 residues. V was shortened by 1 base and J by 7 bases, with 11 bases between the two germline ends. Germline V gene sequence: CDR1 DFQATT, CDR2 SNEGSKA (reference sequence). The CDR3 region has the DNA TGCAGTGCTAGAGCTTCAGGGTTCCAGCCCCAGCATTTT. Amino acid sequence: CSARASGFQPQHF.